The 23 T cell receptor beta chains reported below all come from one sample, sequenced in a study of T-cell reconstitution after alpha-beta-depleted transplantation in children (TCRdb year 2016). Per the publication, the treatment or condition label means: allogeneic hematopoietic cell transplantation with graft depleted of TCRalphabeta T cells and CD19 B cells. Library preparation employed PCR. TCRdb records Illumina HiSeq 2500 as the sequencer. Molecular barcoding was employed in the preparation of TCR libraries, with unique molecular identifiers being used to normalize TCRbeta repertoire quantification. TCRdb reanalyzed the raw reads on its own, using fastp at Q25 for trimming and MiXCR for clone calling, and kept in-frame beta chains. Every CDR3 protein is listed once, alongside the most common genes and DNA of its rows. The table for this sample lists around 300,000 distinct CDR3 sequences; about a tenth of them were counted only once. Roughly 7% of the sample belongs to the ten largest clones.

This specimen was PBMCs, taken before TCRalphabeta/CD19-depleted stem cell transplant. These receptors came from a boy under two years old with acute myeloid leukemia, due to receive a stem cell transplant.

This clonotype showed up many times. This chain uses TRBV15 with TRBJ2-5; TRBD1 agrees at 8 bases. CDR1 is LNHNV, CDR2 YYDKDF, per germline (reference sequence). V lost 3 bases, J lost 9 bases, and 15 bases stayed unmatched. This CDR3 is 16 amino acids long. Here the CDR3 DNA reads TGTGCCACCAGCAGTCTTACCGGACAGGGTCAGATGGCCCAGTACTTC. Encoded protein: CATSSLTGQGQMAQYF.

The sample holds many counts of this clonotype. The chain uses TRBV5-1 and TRBJ2-7; D might be TRBD2 (6 bases). Germline assignment: CDR1 SGHRS and CDR2 YFSETQ. This CDR3 contains 11 residues. V was cut by 3 bases and J by 7 bases, with 8 bases left in between. CDR3 sequence: CASSWGLEQYF. In nucleotides, the CDR3 is TGCGCCAGCAGCTGGGGACTGGAGCAGTACTTC.

This clonotype was counted at least ten times. The chain uses TRBV5-1 and TRBJ2-4; the match to TRBD1 covers 8 bases. Looked up from germline, CDR1 is SGHRS and CDR2 is YFSETQ. V gave up 4 bases and J gave up 0 bases; unmatched junction bases: 6. The CDR3 totals 16 residues. The CDR3 spells CASSITGGPAKNIQYF. CDR3 nucleotide sequence: TGCGCCAGCAGCATTACAGGGGGTCCAGCCAAAAACATTCAGTACTTC.

This clonotype was recorded at least ten times. The chain recombines TRBV3-1 with TRBJ2-2; D call uncertain. The CDR3 contains 13 residues. The V and J ends lost 0 bases and 6 bases respectively, with 5 bases between them. Germline lookup yields CDR1 LGHDT and CDR2 YNNKEL (reference sequence). CDR3 DNA: TGTGCCAGCAGCCAAGAGATGGCCGGGGAGCTGTTTTTT. Amino acids: CASSQEMAGELFF.

This clonotype was seen repeatedly, ten times or more. This rearrangement joins TRBV20-1 to TRBJ2-7; 7 nucleotides line up with TRBD2. The CDR3 extends over 14 amino acids. The germline V gene encodes CDR1 DFQATT and CDR2 SNEGSKA (reference sequence). The trim removed 6 bases at V and 3 bases at J, leaving 11 bases unmatched. As DNA, the CDR3 is TGCAGTGCCCCATCGTTAGCGGGCTTCTACGAGCAGTACTTC. Amino acids: CSAPSLAGFYEQYF.

This clonotype was detected many times. The genes are TRBV6-5 and TRBJ1-5; 7 nucleotides agree with TRBD1. V was pared by 4 bases and J by 5 bases, with 5 bases of the junction left unmatched. The germline gives CDR1 MNHEY, CDR2 SVGAGI. The CDR3 covers 14 residues. CDR3 in amino acids: CASSSNRGDQPQHF. The CDR3 coding sequence is TGTGCCAGCAGTTCCAACAGGGGTGATCAGCCCCAGCATTTT.

The chain recombines TRBV5-6 with TRBJ2-1, with D unclear. Looked up from germline, CDR1 is SGHDT and CDR2 is YYEEEE. The CDR3 spans 13 residues. The V and J ends lost 4 bases and 4 bases respectively, with 9 bases between them. The CDR3 is CASSIPTYNEQFF. CDR3 sequence (DNA): TGTGCCAGCAGCATCCCAACGTACAATGAGCAGTTCTTC.

The rearrangement joins TRBV12-3 or TRBV12-4 to TRBJ2-7, with 11 nucleotides matching TRBD1. The junction had 6 bases not matched to a gene; V was cut back by 5 bases and J by 6 bases. The CDR3 runs to 14 residues. CDR3 DNA sequence: TGTGCCAGCAGTCCCGGGACAGGGGGAGGCGAGCAGTACTTC. Residues: CASSPGTGGGEQYF.

The rearrangement links TRBV7-3 to TRBJ2-5; TRBD2 aligns across 10 bases. Germline CDR1 SGHTA, CDR2 FQGTGA. The V gene end was trimmed by 0 bases and the J gene end by 1 base; junction bases not matched to a gene: 8. CDR3 length: 18 amino acids. The CDR3 sequence: CASSLTASSGSSQETQYF. Written as DNA, the CDR3 is TGTGCCAGCAGCTTAACGGCGTCTAGCGGGAGTTCCCAAGAGACCCAGTACTTC.

With regard to this clonotype: This may be a read error: a much more frequent sequence differs by one nucleotide. The chain recombines TRBV12-3 or TRBV12-4 with TRBJ1-5; TRBD1 matches 7 bases. The CDR3 runs 15 residues. Germline trimming cut 5 bases from V and 1 base from J; bases unmatched to any gene: 5. The CDR3 spells CASSVAGQSNQPQHF. CDR3 nucleotides: TGTGCCAGCAGTGTGGCGGGACAGAGCAATCAGCCCCAGCATTTT.

This clonotype was detected many times. The chain employs TRBV7-2 and TRBJ2-7; TRBD2 matches at 7 bases. Trimming removed 0 bases from V and 2 bases from J; junction bases left unmatched: 1. The CDR3 is 14 residues long. Germline-derived CDR1 and CDR2 are SGHTA and FQGNSA. Written as DNA, the CDR3 is TGTGCCAGCAGCTTAGCAGCGGGGCCCTACGAGCAGTACTTC. Encoded protein: CASSLAAGPYEQYF.

This clonotype was found many times. The chain carries TRBV7-2 and TRBJ2-1; D is possibly TRBD2 (6 bases). V lost 3 bases, J lost 4 bases, and 16 bases lay in between. CDR1 is SGHTA, CDR2 FQGNSA, per germline. The CDR3 totals 16 residues. This CDR3 is CASSFYTGLLYNEQFF. In nucleotides, the CDR3 is TGTGCCAGCAGCTTCTACACGGGACTCCTTTACAATGAGCAGTTCTTC. Variable domain in full (rest from reference TRBV7-2 and TRBJ2-1): GAGVSQSPSNKVTEKGKDVELRCDPISGHTALYWYRQSLGQGLEFLIYFQGNSAPDKSGLPSDRFSAERTGGSVSTLTIQRTQQEDSAVYLCASSFYTGLLYNEQFFGPGTRLTVL.

This clonotype was detected ten times or more. The genes are TRBV24-1 and TRBJ2-7; D not certain. Germline CDR1 KGHDR, CDR2 SFDVKD. The V end lost 4 bases, the J end lost 4 bases, and 10 bases lay between the germline ends. The length of the CDR3 is 13 residues. The DNA for the CDR3 is TGTGCCACCAGTGAGTCAGGAGTGTACGAGCAGTACTTC. Its translation: CATSESGVYEQYF.

V usage is TRBV12-3 or TRBV12-4 and J usage is TRBJ2-3; D possibly corresponds to TRBD2 (5 bases). The CDR3 spans 16 residues. Trimming took 5 bases from V and 2 from J, leaving 17 bases between them. The CDR3 nucleotides read TGTGCCAGCAGTCCCTACAGTACCGGGGACACAGATACGCAGTATTTT. Protein: CASSPYSTGDTDTQYF.

There are many counts of this clonotype. V is TRBV11-2 and J is TRBJ2-7; TRBD2 agrees at 8 bases. The V gene's germline CDR1 is SGHAT and CDR2 FQNNGV. Trimming removed 7 bases from V and 0 bases from J; junction bases left unmatched: 5. The CDR3 contains 14 residues. DNA for the CDR3: TGTGCCAGCACCATAGCGGGAAGCTCCTACGAGCAGTACTTC. Its protein is CASTIAGSSYEQYF.

This clonotype was counted at least ten times. The chain couples TRBV29-1 to TRBJ2-3; D call uncertain. This CDR3 is 11 amino acids long. Germline loops: CDR1 SQVTM, CDR2 ANQGSEA. The ends were cut back, 8 bases at V and 8 bases at J, with 14 bases in the middle. CDR3 amino acids: CSLSQWSTQYF. CDR3 coding DNA: TGCAGCCTTTCACAGTGGAGTACGCAGTATTTT.

This clonotype has a count of ten or more. This chain links TRBV5-6 with TRBJ2-3, with TRBD1 identical over 8 bases. Germline values: CDR1 SGHDT, CDR2 YYEEEE. V trimming: 0 bases; J trimming: 8 bases; junction bases outside the gene matches: 11. CDR3 size: 16 residues. DNA of the CDR3: TGTGCCAGCAGCTTGGCAGGGGGCTTGACTTTCAGTACGCAGTATTTT. This sequence encodes CASSLAGGLTFSTQYF.

The chain employs TRBV18 and TRBJ1-3; D not resolved. Trimming removed 2 bases at V and 0 bases at J, with 2 bases between. Germline lookup yields CDR1 KGHSH and CDR2 LQKENI. The CDR3 length is 13 residues. This CDR3 reads CASSPNSGNTIYF. CDR3 DNA: TGTGCCAGCTCACCAAACTCTGGAAACACCATATATTTT.

This clonotype was detected many times. The J gene is TRBJ2-2, the V gene TRBV7-3; TRBD2 might be the D (7 bases). The V and J ends lost 2 bases and 7 bases respectively, with 14 bases between them. The V gene's germline CDR1 is SGHTA and CDR2 FQGTGA. The CDR3 is 15 residues long. For the CDR3, the DNA is TGTGCCAGCAGCTTAGTGGGGGGGCGCGACGGGGAGCTGTTTTTT. Protein: CASSLVGGRDGELFF.

This clonotype occurred many times. The rearrangement joins TRBV7-7 to TRBJ2-1, with 14 bases aligning to TRBD2. The CDR3 runs 17 residues. Germline assignment: CDR1 SSHAT and CDR2 FNYEAQ (reference sequence). The J segment lost 4 bases and the V segment lost 5 bases, leaving 7 bases of the junction unmatched. For the CDR3, the DNA is TGTGCCAGCAGCACAGGGACTAGCGGGAGAATGTACAATGAGCAGTTCTTC. It is translated as CASSTGTSGRMYNEQFF.

The rearrangement uses TRBV24-1 and TRBJ2-3, with 7 bases lining up with TRBD2. V shed 0 bases and J 1 base; nucleotides not matched to a gene: 3. Germline V gene data show CDR1 as KGHDR and CDR2 as SFDVKD. The CDR3 contains 16 residues. In DNA form, the CDR3 reads TGTGCCACCAGTGATTTGTGGGGGGGAGGCACAGATACGCAGTATTTT. Protein sequence: CATSDLWGGGTDTQYF.

The sample holds many counts of this clonotype. The V gene is TRBV10-3, the J gene TRBJ2-5, with 7 bases identical to TRBD1. With V trimmed by 6 bases and J by 1 base, 2 bases remained unmatched. CDR3 size: 13 residues. Germline V gene sequence: CDR1 ENHRY, CDR2 SYGVKD. DNA for the CDR3: TGTGCCATCAGCCGGACAGGCCAAGAGACCCAGTACTTC. Translation: CAISRTGQETQYF.

This clonotype was counted at least ten times. The chain couples TRBV15 to TRBJ1-6, with D perhaps matching TRBD1 (5 bases). The CDR3 runs 14 residues. V dropped 2 bases and J dropped 13 bases, with 15 bases sitting between them. Germline V gene data show CDR1 as LNHNV and CDR2 as YYDKDF (reference sequence). CDR3 bases: TGTGCCACCAGCAGAAGTGAGGGGTCCAACCCCCTCCACTTT. Translation gives CATSRSEGSNPLHF.